A single sample is the source of the 13 T cell receptor beta chains below, sequenced in a study of spatial heterogeneity in lung cancer. TCRdb re-called the 5' RACE reads through MiXCR, storing one row per CDR3 protein. The table shows more than 80,000 distinct CDR3 sequences, with approximately 12% occurring only once. The time point here: sample taken at primary tumor resection. Whole RNA obtained from tumor, nontumor lung or frozen PBMC underwent sequencing without sorting. Specimen: PBMCs, collected at surgery. The receptors were sampled from a male donor with early-stage non-small cell lung cancer.

This clonotype was recorded a few times. This chain uses TRBV19 with TRBJ1-5; D is perhaps TRBD1 (6 bases). This CDR3 is built from 17 residues. V was cut by 3 bases and J by 1 base, with 16 bases left in between. Germline V lookup: CDR1 LNHDA, CDR2 SQIVND (reference sequence). In DNA form, the CDR3 reads TGTGCCAGTAGTATTAGTGGGACAACTAAAAGCAATCAGCCCCAGCATTTT. It yields the protein CASSISGTTKSNQPQHF.

This clonotype was counted a few times. The rearrangement links TRBV20-1 to TRBJ2-3; TRBD2 matches at 12 bases. Germline V CDR1 and CDR2: DFQATT, SNEGSKA (reference sequence). V was pared by 5 bases and J by 6 bases, with 3 bases of the junction left unmatched. The CDR3 extends over 13 amino acids. The CDR3, as DNA: TGCAGTGCTCTAGCGGGAGGGTTTGATACGCAGTATTTT. It specifies CSALAGGFDTQYF.

This clonotype was detected a few times. V gene TRBV6-2 or TRBV6-3 combines with J gene TRBJ1-1; unclear D gene. Trimming stripped 5 bases from V and 8 bases from J, with 9 bases between. Germline CDR1 is MNHEY and CDR2 is SVGEGT. This CDR3 spans 11 amino acids. The CDR3 protein is CASSPKQEAFF. In nucleotides, the CDR3 is TGTGCCAGCAGTCCTAAACAAGAAGCTTTCTTT.

This clonotype has at least ten counts. The chain joins TRBV21-1 to TRBJ2-5; the D call of TRBD2 is as the table states it, not checked on the DNA. TRBV21-1 is flagged as a pseudogene. The CDR3 extends over 18 amino acids. The CDR3 region has the DNA TGTGCCAGCAGCAAGGGGACTAGCGGAACACCGTACCAAGAGACCCAGTACTTC. Protein sequence: CASSKGTSGTPYQETQYF.

There are a few counts of this clonotype. The chain uses TRBV3-1 and TRBJ2-4, with D possibly matching TRBD2 (7 bases). The CDR3 sequence is 15 residues long. Germline V gene data show CDR1 as LGHDT and CDR2 as YNNKEL (reference sequence). The ends were cut back, 3 bases at V and 9 bases at J, with 18 bases in the middle. The CDR3 DNA follows: TGTGCCAGCAGCCAGGGAACGAACAGGGAGGGCATTCAGTACTTC. Translated: CASSQGTNREGIQYF.

J is TRBJ2-6 and V is TRBV2; D call uncertain. Trimming removed 0 bases at V and 2 bases at J, with 5 bases between. The germline gives CDR1 SNHLY, CDR2 FYNNEI. The CDR3 has 15 residues. CDR3 amino acids: CASSEAGTGANVLTF. As DNA, the CDR3 is TGTGCCAGCAGTGAAGCTGGGACTGGGGCCAACGTCCTGACTTTC. Drawing the rest from reference TRBV2 and TRBJ2-6, the complete variable domain is EPEVTQTPSHQVTQMGQEVILRCVPISNHLYFYWYRQILGQKVEFLVSFYNNEISEKSEIFDDQFSVERPDGSNFTLKIRSTKLEDSAMYFCASSEAGTGANVLTFGAGSRLTVL.

This clonotype was counted at least ten times. This chain uses TRBV7-3 with TRBJ2-6; D gene ambiguous. CDR1 SGHTA and CDR2 FQGTGA come from the germline V gene. The CDR3 is made up of 14 amino acids. V lost 4 bases and J lost 0, with 4 bases in between. The CDR3 DNA reads TGTGCCAGCAGCTCCGACTCTGGGGCCAACGTCCTGACTTTC. This sequence encodes CASSSDSGANVLTF.

The chain couples TRBV6-4 to TRBJ1-2, with D unclear. The CDR3 sequence is 9 residues long. Germline-derived CDR1 and CDR2 are MRHNA and SNTAGT. Trimming stripped 7 bases from V and 10 bases from J, with 7 bases between. CDR3 protein: CASKITYTF. The CDR3 DNA reads TGTGCCAGCAAAATCACCTACACCTTC.

The rearrangement links TRBV7-2 to TRBJ1-5; tentatively, D is TRBD1 (5 bases). Germline V gene lookup returns CDR1 SGHTA and CDR2 FQGNSA. The ends were cut back, 6 bases at V and 3 bases at J, with 12 bases in the middle. This CDR3 is built from 14 residues. The CDR3 sequence is CASRRGIDNQPQHF. The CDR3 DNA reads TGTGCCAGCAGGAGGGGTATTGACAATCAGCCCCAGCATTTT.

There are a few counts of this clonotype. The chain combines TRBV7-9 with TRBJ1-1; the D gene is possibly TRBD1 (5 bases). This CDR3 contains 16 residues. Germline CDR1 and CDR2: SEHNR and FQNEAQ (reference sequence). Trimming shortened V by 5 bases and J by 10 bases, and 26 bases separated the two germline ends. The CDR3 spells CASSPRAAGGGTGAFF. In nucleotides, the CDR3 is TGTGCCAGCAGCCCGAGGGCAGCCGGGGGTGGGACCGGAGCTTTCTTT.

This clonotype was seen a few times. The chain links TRBV5-1 to TRBJ1-4, with 10 bases that match TRBD1. CDR3 length equals 15 residues. V was pared by 4 bases and J by 7 bases, with 7 bases of the junction left unmatched. Germline loops: CDR1 SGHRS, CDR2 YFSETQ. The CDR3 reads CASSIGTGDGEKLFF. CDR3 DNA sequence: TGCGCCAGCAGCATCGGGACAGGGGATGGTGAAAAACTGTTTTTT.

This clonotype appeared a few times. The chain combines TRBV20-1 with TRBJ2-3, with TRBD2 matching 8 bases. The CDR3 totals 14 residues. Trimming cost V 2 bases and J 5 bases; bases outside gene matches: 6. Germline CDR1 and CDR2: DFQATT and SNEGSKA (reference sequence). The CDR3 coding sequence is TGCAGTGCTAGACGAGCGGGAGTGATAGATACGCAGTATTTT. Translation: CSARRAGVIDTQYF.

The rearrangement uses TRBV18 and TRBJ2-2, with TRBD1 as a possible D gene (5 bases). V lost 8 bases, J lost 3 bases, and 7 bases lay in between. Germline-derived CDR1 and CDR2 are KGHSH and LQKENI. The CDR3 totals 12 residues. CDR3 region: CASRQYTGELFF. Here the CDR3 DNA reads TGTGCCAGCAGACAGTACACCGGGGAGCTGTTTTTT.